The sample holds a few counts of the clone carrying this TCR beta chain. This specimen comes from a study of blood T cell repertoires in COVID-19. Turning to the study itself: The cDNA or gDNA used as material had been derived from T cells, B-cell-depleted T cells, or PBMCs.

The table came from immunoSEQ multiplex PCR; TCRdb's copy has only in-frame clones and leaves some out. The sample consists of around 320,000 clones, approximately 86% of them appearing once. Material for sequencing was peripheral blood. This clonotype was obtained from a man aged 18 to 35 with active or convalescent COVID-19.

The CDR3, as DNA: TGTGCCAGCAGCACGCAGGACAGGGGGTATATTGATACGCAGTATTTT. Amino acid sequence: CASSTQDRGYIDTQYF. The J gene is TRBJ2-3, the V gene TRBV21-1; no check of the table's D call, TRBD1, against the DNA was made. TRBV21-1 is marked as a pseudogene. This CDR3 region has 16 residues.